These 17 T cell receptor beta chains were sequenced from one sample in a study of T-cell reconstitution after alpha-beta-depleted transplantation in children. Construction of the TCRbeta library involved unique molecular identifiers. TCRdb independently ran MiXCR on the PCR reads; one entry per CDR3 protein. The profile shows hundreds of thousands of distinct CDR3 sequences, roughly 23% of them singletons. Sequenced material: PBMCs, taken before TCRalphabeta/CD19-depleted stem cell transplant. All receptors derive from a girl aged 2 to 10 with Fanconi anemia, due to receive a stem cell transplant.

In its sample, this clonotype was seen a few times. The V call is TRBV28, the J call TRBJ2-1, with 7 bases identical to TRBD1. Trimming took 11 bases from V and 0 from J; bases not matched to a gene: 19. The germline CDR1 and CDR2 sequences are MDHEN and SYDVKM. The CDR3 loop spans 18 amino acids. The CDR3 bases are TGTGCCTTAAGTGGTGTGAGAGGGGGCCCGAACTCCTACAATGAGCAGTTCTTC. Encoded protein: CALSGVRGGPNSYNEQFF. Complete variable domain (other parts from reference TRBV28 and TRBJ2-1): DVKVTQSSRYLVKRTGEKVFLECVQDMDHENMFWYRQDPGLGLRLIYFSYDVKMKEKGDIPEGYSVSREKKERFSLILESASTNQTSMYLCALSGVRGGPNSYNEQFFGPGTRLTVL.

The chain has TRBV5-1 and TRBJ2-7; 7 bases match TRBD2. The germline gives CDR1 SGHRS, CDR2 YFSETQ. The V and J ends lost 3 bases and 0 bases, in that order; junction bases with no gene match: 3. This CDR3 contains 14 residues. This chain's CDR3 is CASSWGGSSYEQYF. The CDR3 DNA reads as TGCGCCAGCAGCTGGGGGGGGAGCTCCTACGAGCAGTACTTC. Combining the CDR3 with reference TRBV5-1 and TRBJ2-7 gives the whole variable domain KAGVTQTPRYLIKTRGQQVTLSCSPISGHRSVSWYQQTPGQGLQFLFEYFSETQRNKGNFPGRFSGRQFSNSRSEMNVSTLELGDSALYLCASSWGGSSYEQYFGPGTRLTVT.

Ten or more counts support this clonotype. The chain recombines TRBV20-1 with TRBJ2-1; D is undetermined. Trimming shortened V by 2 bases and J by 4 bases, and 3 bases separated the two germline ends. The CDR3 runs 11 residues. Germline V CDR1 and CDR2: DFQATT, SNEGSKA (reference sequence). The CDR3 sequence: CSARRYNEQFF. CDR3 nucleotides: TGCAGTGCTAGACGATACAATGAGCAGTTCTTC.

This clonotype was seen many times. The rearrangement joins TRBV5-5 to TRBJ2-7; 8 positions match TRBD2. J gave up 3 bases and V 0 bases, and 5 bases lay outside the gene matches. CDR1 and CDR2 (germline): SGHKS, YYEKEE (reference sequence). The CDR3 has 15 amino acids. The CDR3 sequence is CASSLEAGAHYEQYF. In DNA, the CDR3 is TGTGCCAGCAGCTTGGAAGCGGGGGCGCACTACGAGCAGTACTTC.

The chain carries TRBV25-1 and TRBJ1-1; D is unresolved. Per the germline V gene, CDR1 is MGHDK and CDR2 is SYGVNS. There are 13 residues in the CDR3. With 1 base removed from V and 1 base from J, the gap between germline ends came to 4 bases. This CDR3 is CASSEWGNTEAFF. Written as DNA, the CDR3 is TGTGCCAGCAGTGAATGGGGGAACACTGAAGCTTTCTTT.

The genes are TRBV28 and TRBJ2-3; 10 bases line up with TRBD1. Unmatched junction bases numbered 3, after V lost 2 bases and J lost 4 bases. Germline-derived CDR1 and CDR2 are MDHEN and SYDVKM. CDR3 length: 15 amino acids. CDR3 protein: CASSLPGQGADTQYF. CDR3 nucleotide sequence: TGTGCCAGCAGTTTACCCGGACAGGGGGCAGATACGCAGTATTTT.

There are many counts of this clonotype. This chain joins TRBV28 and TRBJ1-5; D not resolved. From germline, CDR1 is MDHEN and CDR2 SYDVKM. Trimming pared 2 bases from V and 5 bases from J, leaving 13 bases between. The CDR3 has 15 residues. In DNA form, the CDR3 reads TGTGCCAGCAGTTTACAAGGGCTGAGGTATCAGCCCCAGCATTTT. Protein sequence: CASSLQGLRYQPQHF.

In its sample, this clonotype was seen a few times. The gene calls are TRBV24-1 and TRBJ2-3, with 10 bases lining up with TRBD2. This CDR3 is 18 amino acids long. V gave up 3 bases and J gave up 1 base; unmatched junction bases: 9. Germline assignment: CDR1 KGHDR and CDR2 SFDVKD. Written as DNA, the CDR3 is TGTGCCACCAGTGATGAGGCCGGGACTAGCGAACGCACAGATACGCAGTATTTT. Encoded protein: CATSDEAGTSERTDTQYF.

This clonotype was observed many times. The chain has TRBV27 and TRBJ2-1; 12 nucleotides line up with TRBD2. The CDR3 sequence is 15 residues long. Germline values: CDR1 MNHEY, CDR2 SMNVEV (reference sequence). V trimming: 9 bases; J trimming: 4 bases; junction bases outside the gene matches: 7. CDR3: CASATTSGRYNEQFF. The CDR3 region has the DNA TGTGCCAGTGCGACGACTAGCGGGAGATACAATGAGCAGTTCTTC.

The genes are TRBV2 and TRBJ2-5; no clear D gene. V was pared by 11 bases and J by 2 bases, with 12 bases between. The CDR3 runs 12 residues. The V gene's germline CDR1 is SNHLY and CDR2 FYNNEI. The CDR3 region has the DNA TGTGCCGGACGGATCGGTCAAGAGACCCAGTACTTC. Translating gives CAGRIGQETQYF. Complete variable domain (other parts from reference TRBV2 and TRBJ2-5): EPEVTQTPSHQVTQMGQEVILRCVPISNHLYFYWYRQILGQKVEFLVSFYNNEISEKSEIFDDQFSVERPDGSNFTLKIRSTKLEDSAMYFCAGRIGQETQYFGPGTRLLVL.

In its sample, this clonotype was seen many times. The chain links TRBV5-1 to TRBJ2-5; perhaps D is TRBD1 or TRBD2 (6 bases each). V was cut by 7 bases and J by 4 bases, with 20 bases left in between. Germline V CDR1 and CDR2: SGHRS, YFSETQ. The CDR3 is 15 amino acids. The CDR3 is CASRPGAGEVETQYF. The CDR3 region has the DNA TGCGCCAGCCGGCCAGGCGCAGGGGAGGTAGAGACCCAGTACTTC.

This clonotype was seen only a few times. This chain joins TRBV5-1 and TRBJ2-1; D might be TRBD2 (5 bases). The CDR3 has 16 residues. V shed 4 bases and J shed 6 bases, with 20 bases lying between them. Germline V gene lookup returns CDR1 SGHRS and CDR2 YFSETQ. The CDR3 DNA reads TGCGCCAGCAGCCTAGGACTTACCCAACTACGCAATGAGCAGTTCTTC. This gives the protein CASSLGLTQLRNEQFF.

CDR3 nucleotides: TGTGCCACCACGAGGGGCGGCATGAACACTGAAGCTTTCTTT. This gives the protein CATTRGGMNTEAFF. This sequence joins TRBV10-3 and TRBJ1-1; a weak D match, TRBD1 (5 bases). The V and J ends lost 10 bases and 0 bases respectively, with 15 bases between them. The CDR3 covers 14 residues. Germline CDR1 ENHRY, CDR2 SYGVKD.

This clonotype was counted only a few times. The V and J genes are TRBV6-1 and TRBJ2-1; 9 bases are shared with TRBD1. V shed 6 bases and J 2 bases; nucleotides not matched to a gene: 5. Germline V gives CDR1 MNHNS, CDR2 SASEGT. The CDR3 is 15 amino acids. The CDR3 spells CASRDTGGAYNEQFF. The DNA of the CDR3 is TGTGCCAGCAGGGATACAGGGGGCGCCTACAATGAGCAGTTCTTC.

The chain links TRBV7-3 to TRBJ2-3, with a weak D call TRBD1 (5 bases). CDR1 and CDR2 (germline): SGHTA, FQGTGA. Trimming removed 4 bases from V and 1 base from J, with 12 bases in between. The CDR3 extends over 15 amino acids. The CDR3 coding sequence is TGTGCCAGCAGCTCCACAGGCTCAGGCACAGATACGCAGTATTTT. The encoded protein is CASSSTGSGTDTQYF. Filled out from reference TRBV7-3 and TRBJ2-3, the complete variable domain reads GAGVSQTPSNKVTEKGKYVELRCDPISGHTALYWYRQSLGQGPEFLIYFQGTGAADDSGLPNDRFFAVRPEGSVSTLKIQRTERGDSAVYLCASSSTGSGTDTQYFGPGTRLTVL.

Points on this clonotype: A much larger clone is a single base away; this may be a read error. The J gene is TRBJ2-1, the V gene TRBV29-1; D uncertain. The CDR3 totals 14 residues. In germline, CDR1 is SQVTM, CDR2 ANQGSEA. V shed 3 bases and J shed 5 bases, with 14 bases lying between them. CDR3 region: CSVDSVTVDNEQFF. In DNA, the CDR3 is TGCAGCGTTGATTCGGTGACTGTGGACAATGAGCAGTTCTTC.

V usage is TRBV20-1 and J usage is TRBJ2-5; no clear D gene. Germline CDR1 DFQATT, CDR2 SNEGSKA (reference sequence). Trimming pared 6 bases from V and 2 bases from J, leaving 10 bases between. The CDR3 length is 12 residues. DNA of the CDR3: TGCAGTGCCAGGTCGGCACAAGAGACCCAGTACTTC. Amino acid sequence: CSARSAQETQYF.